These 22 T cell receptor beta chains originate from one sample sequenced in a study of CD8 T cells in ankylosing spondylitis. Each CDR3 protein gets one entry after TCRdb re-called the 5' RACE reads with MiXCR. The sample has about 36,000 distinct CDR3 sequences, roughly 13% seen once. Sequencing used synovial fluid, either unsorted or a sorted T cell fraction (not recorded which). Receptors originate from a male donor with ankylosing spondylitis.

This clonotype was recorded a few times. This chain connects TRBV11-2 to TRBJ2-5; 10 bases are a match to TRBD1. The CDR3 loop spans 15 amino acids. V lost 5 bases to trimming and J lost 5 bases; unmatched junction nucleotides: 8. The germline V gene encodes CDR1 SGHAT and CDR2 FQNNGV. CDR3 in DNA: TGTGCCAGCAGCAAGACAGGGGGCTTTATGGAGACCCAGTACTTC. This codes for CASSKTGGFMETQYF.

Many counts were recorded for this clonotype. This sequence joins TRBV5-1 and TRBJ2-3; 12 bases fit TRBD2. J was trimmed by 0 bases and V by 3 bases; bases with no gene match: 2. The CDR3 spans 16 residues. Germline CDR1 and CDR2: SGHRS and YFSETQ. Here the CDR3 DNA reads TGCGCCAGCAGCTCGACTAGCGGGAGTAGCACAGATACGCAGTATTTT. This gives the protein CASSSTSGSSTDTQYF.

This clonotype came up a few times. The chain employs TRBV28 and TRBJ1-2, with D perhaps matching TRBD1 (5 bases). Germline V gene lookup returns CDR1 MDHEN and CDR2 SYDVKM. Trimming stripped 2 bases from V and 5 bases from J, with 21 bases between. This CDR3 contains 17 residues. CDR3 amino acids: CASSLSGWGPLEYGYTF. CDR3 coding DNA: TGTGCCAGCAGTTTAAGCGGGTGGGGCCCCCTGGAATATGGCTACACCTTC.

In DNA, the CDR3 is TGCGCCAGCAGCCAAGGTACAGGGAGCGGCAATCAGCCCCAGCATTTT. This codes for CASSQGTGSGNQPQHF. The J gene is TRBJ1-5, the V gene TRBV4-3; weak D call: TRBD1 (6 bases). The CDR3 is 16 residues long. Germline V CDR1 and CDR2: LGHNA, YSLEER. V was shortened by 1 base and J by 2 bases, with 12 bases between the two germline ends.

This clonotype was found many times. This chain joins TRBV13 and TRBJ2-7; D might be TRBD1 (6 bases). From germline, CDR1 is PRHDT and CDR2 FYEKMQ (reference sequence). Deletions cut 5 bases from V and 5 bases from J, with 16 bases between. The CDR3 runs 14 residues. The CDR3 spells CASSVRQGSHEQYF. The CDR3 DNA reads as TGTGCCAGCAGCGTCAGGCAGGGGAGCCACGAGCAGTACTTC.

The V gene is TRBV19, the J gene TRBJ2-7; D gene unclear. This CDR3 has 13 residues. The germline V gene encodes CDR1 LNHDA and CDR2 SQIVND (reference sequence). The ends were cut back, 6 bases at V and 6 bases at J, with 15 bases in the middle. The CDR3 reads CASSTGVRGEQYF. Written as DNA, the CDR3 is TGTGCCAGTAGCACCGGAGTACGAGGCGAGCAGTACTTC.

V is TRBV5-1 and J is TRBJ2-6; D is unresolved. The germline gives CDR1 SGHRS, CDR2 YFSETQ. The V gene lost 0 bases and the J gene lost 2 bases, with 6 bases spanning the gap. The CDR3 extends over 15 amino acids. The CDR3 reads CASSLGRAGANVLTF. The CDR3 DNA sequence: TGCGCCAGCAGCTTGGGAAGAGCTGGGGCCAACGTCCTGACTTTC. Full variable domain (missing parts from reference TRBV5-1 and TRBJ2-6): KAGVTQTPRYLIKTRGQQVTLSCSPISGHRSVSWYQQTPGQGLQFLFEYFSETQRNKGNFPGRFSGRQFSNSRSEMNVSTLELGDSALYLCASSLGRAGANVLTFGAGSRLTVL.

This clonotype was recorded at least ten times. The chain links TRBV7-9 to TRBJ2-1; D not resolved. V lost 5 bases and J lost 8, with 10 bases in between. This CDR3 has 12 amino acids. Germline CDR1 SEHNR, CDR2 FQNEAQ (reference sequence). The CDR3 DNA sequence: TGTGCCAGCAGCCCGGGTACCCATGAGCAGTTCTTC. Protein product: CASSPGTHEQFF.

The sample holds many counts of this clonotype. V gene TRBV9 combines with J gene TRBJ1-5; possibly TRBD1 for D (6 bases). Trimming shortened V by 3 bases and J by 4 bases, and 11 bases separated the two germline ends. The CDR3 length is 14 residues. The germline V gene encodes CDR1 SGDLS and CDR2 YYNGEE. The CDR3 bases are TGTGCCAGCAGCGGGGCAGGGGTTAATCAGCCCCAGCATTTT. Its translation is CASSGAGVNQPQHF.

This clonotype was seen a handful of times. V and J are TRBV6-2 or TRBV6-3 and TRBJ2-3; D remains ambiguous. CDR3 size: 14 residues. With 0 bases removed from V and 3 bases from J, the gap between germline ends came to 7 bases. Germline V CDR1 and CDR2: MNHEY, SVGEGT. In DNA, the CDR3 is TGTGCCAGCAGTTACTCGGGCGAAACAGATACGCAGTATTTT. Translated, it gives CASSYSGETDTQYF.

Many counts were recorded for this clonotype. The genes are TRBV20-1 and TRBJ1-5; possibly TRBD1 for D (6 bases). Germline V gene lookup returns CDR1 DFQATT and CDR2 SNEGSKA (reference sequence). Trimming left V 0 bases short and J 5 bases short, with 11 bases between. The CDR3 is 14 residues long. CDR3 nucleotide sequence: TGCAGTGCTAGAGATAGCACAGGGTATCAGCCCCAGCATTTT. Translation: CSARDSTGYQPQHF.

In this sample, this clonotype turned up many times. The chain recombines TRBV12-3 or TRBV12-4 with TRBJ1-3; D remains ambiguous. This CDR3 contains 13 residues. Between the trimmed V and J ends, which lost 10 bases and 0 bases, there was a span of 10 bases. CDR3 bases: TGTGCCATCGGAGGCTCCTCTGGAAACACCATATATTTT. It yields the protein CAIGGSSGNTIYF.

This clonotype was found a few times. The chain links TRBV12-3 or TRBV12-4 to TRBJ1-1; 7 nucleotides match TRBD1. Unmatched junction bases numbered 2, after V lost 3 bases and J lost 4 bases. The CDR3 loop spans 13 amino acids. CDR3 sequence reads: CASSFQGGTEAFF. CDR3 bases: TGTGCCAGCAGTTTTCAGGGGGGCACTGAAGCTTTCTTT.

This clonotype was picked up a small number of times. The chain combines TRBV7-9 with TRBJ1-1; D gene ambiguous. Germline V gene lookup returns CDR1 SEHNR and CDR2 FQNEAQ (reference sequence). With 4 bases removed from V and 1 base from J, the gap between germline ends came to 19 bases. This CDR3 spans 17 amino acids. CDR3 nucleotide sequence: TGTGCCAGCAGCTCCATCCAGGTCCTTCGTCAGAACACTGAAGCTTTCTTT. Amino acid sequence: CASSSIQVLRQNTEAFF.

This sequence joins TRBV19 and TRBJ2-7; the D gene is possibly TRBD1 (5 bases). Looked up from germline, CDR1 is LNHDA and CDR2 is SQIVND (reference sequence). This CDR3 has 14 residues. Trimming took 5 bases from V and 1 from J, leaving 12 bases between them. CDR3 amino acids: CASSASQGSYEQYF. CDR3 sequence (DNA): TGTGCCAGTAGTGCAAGCCAGGGTTCCTACGAGCAGTACTTC.

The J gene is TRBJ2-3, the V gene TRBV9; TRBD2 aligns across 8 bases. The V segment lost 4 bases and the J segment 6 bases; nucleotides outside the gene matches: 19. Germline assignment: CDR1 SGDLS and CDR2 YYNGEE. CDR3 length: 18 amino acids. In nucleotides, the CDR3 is TGTGCCAGCAGCTCCAATCACGGGGGTGGAGCGGGGGCGGATACGCAGTATTTT. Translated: CASSSNHGGGAGADTQYF. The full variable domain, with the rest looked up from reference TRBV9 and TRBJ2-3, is DSGVTQTPKHLITATGQRVTLRCSPRSGDLSVYWYQQSLDQGLQFLIQYYNGEERAKGNILERFSAQQFPDLHSELNLSSLELGDSALYFCASSSNHGGGAGADTQYFGPGTRLTVL.

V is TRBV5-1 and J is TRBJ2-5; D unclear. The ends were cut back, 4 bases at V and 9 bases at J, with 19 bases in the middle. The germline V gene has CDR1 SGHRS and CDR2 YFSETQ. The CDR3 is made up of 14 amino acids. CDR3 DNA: TGCGCCAGCAGCCCCCCACCCCCAGCCATTCCCCAGTACTTC. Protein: CASSPPPPAIPQYF.

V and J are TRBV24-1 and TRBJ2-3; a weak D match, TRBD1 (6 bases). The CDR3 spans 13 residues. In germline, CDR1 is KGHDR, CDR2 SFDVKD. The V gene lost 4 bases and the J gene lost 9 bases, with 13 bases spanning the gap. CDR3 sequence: CATSEYRVGTQYF. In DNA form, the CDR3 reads TGTGCCACCAGTGAATACAGGGTTGGGACGCAGTATTTT.

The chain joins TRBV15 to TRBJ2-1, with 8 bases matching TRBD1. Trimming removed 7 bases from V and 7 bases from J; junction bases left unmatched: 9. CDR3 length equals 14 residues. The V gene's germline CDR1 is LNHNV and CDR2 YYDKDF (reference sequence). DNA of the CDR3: TGTGCCACCAACGGACAGGGAAGGCTTAATGAGCAGTTCTTC. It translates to CATNGQGRLNEQFF.

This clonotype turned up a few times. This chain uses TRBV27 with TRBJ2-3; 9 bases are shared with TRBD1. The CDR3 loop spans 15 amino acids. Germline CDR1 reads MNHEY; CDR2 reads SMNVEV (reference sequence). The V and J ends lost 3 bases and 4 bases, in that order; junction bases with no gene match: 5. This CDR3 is CASSLTGGGADTQYF. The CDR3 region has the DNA TGTGCCAGCAGTTTGACAGGGGGGGGGGCAGATACGCAGTATTTT.

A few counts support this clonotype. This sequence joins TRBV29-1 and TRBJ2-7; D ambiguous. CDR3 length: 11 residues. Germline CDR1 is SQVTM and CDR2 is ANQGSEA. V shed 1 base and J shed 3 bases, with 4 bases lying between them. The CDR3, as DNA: TGCAGCGTTGAAGTTAACTACGAGCAGTACTTC. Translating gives CSVEVNYEQYF.

CDR3 in amino acids: CSARDVSSYEQYF. The DNA for the CDR3 is TGCAGTGCTCGGGACGTTAGCTCCTACGAGCAGTACTTC. The chain combines TRBV20-1 with TRBJ2-7; D is perhaps TRBD1 or TRBD2 (5 bases each). Germline CDR1 DFQATT, CDR2 SNEGSKA (reference sequence). The V and J ends lost 5 bases and 0 bases respectively, with 11 bases between them. CDR3 length equals 13 residues.